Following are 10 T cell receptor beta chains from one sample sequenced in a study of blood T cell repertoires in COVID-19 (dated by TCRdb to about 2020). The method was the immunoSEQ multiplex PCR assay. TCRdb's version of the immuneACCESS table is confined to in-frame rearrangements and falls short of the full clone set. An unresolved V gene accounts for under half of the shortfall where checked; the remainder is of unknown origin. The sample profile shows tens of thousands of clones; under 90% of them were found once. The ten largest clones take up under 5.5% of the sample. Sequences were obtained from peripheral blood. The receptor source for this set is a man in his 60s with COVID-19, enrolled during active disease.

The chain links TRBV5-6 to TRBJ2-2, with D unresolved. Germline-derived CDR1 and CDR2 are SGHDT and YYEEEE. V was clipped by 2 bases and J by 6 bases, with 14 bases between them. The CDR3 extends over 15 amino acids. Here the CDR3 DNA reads TGTGCCAGCAGCTTTCCGAGCGACGGGTCCGGGGAGCTGTTTTTT. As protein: CASSFPSDGSGELFF.

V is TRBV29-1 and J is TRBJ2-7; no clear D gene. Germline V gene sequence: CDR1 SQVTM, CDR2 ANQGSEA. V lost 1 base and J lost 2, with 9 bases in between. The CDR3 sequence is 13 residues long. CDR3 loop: CSVEVSGTYEQYF. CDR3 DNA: TGCAGCGTTGAAGTATCAGGAACCTACGAGCAGTACTTC.

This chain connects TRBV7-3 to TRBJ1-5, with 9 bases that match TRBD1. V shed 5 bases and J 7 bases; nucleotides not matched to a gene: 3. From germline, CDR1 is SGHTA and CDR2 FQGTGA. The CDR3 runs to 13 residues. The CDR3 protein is CASSRTGGQPQHF. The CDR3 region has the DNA TGTGCCAGCAGCCGCACAGGGGGCCAGCCCCAGCATTTT.

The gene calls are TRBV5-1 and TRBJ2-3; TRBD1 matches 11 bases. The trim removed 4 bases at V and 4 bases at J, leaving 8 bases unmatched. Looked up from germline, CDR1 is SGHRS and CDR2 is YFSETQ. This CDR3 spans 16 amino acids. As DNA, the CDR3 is TGCGCCAGCAGCGAGCGGACAGGGGGCGAGGCAGATACGCAGTATTTT. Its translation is CASSERTGGEADTQYF.

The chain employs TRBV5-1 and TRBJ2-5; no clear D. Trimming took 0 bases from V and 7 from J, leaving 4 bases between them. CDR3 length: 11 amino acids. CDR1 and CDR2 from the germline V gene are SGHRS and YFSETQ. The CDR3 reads CASSLDRTQYF. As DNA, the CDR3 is TGCGCCAGCAGCTTGGATCGGACCCAGTACTTC.

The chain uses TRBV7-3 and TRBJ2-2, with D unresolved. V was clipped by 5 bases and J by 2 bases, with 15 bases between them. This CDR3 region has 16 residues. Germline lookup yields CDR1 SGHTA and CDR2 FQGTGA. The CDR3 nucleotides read TGTGCCAGCAGCCTCGCGGTAGCCTCAAACACCGGGGAGCTGTTTTTT. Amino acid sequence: CASSLAVASNTGELFF.

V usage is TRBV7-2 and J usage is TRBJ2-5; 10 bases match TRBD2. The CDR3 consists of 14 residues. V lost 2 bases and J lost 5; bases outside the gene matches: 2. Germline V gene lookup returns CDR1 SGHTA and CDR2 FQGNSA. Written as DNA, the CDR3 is TGTGCCAGCAGCTTATCTAGCGGGAGTGAGACCCAGTACTTC. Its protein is CASSLSSGSETQYF.

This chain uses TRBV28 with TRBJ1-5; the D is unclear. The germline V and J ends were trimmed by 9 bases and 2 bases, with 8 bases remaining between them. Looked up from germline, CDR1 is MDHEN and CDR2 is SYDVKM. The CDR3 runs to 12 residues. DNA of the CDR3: TGTGCCAGTCAGGTGGGCAATCAGCCCCAGCATTTT. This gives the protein CASQVGNQPQHF. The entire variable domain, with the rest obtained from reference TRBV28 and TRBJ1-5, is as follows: DVKVTQSSRYLVKRTGEKVFLECVQDMDHENMFWYRQDPGLGLRLIYFSYDVKMKEKGDIPEGYSVSREKKERFSLILESASTNQTSMYLCASQVGNQPQHFGDGTRLSIL.

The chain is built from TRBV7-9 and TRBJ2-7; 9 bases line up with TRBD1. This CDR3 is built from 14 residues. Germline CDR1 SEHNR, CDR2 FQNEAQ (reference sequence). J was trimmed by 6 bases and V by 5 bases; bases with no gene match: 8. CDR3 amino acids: CASSPTGGGTEQYF. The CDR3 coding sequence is TGTGCCAGCAGCCCAACAGGGGGCGGAACCGAGCAGTACTTC.

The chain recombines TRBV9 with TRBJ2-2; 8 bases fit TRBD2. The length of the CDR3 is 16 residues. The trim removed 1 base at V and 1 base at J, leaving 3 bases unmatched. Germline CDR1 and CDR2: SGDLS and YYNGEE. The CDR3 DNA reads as TGTGCCAGCAGCGTACTGAGCGGGGGGAACACCGGGGAGCTGTTTTTT. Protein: CASSVLSGGNTGELFF.